One and the same sample provided the 28 T cell receptor beta chains below, sequenced in a study of a mutant IDH1 vaccine in newly diagnosed glioma (dated by TCRdb to the early 2020s). The sample's time point label is to be understood as: week 23, last vaccination. Each vaccine dose was 300 ug of a 20-mer mutant IDH1 peptide in Montanide, given subcutaneously with topical imiquimod. These receptors' targets are unknown. Libraries were prepared through the immunoSEQ multiplex PCR assay. This immuneACCESS table, as held by TCRdb, lists in-frame sequences with V and J called but not all clones. Of the missing ones, under half trace to an unresolved V gene in checked studies; the others have no known cause. This sample comprises over 55,000 clones, approximately 78% of them detected only once. The top ten hold approximately 8% of the sample. The specimen comprised PBMCs, sampled from a glioma patient whose treatment included an IDH1 peptide vaccine. Receptor source: a woman in her forties with glioma. Some clones in this sample may be carry-over from other donors' samples.

This clone showed up just a few times. The chain joins TRBV5-1 to TRBJ2-2; D might be TRBD2 (5 bases). The V gene lost 1 base and the J gene lost 5 bases, with 9 bases spanning the gap. Germline CDR1 and CDR2: SGHRS and YFSETQ. The length of the CDR3 is 14 residues. CDR3 region: CASSLSPGTGELFF. The CDR3 region has the DNA TGCGCCAGCAGCTTGTCTCCGGGGACCGGGGAGCTGTTTTTT.

The chain is built from TRBV7-2 and TRBJ2-2; TRBD1 or TRBD2 may be the D gene (5 bases each). The length of the CDR3 is 14 residues. With 5 bases removed from V and 5 bases from J, the gap between germline ends came to 12 bases. In germline, CDR1 is SGHTA, CDR2 FQGNSA. The CDR3 is CASSQGAGTGELFF. The CDR3 nucleotides read TGTGCCAGCAGCCAGGGTGCGGGTACCGGGGAGCTGTTTTTT. The full variable domain, its missing parts supplied by reference TRBV7-2 and TRBJ2-2, is GAGVSQSPSNKVTEKGKDVELRCDPISGHTALYWYRQSLGQGLEFLIYFQGNSAPDKSGLPSDRFSAERTGGSVSTLTIQRTQQEDSAVYLCASSQGAGTGELFFGEGSRLTVL.

The J gene is TRBJ2-5, the V gene TRBV6-1; D is unresolved. Looked up from germline, CDR1 is MNHNS and CDR2 is SASEGT. The CDR3 runs 16 residues. V was clipped by 1 base and J by 4 bases, with 16 bases between them. The CDR3 protein is CASSEVVGMTVETQYF. In nucleotides, the CDR3 is TGTGCCAGCAGTGAAGTGGTGGGGATGACCGTAGAGACCCAGTACTTC.

This rearrangement joins TRBV4-1 to TRBJ1-5; D not resolved. Germline V gene lookup returns CDR1 MGHRA and CDR2 YSYEKL. The V gene lost 2 bases and the J gene lost 3 bases, with 11 bases spanning the gap. The CDR3 length is 15 residues. For the CDR3, the DNA is TGCGCCAGCAGCCAACAGATGGGGTTCAATCAGCCCCAGCATTTT. Translating it yields CASSQQMGFNQPQHF.

The chain joins TRBV30 to TRBJ2-7; D gene ambiguous. The germline V gene has CDR1 GTSNPN and CDR2 SVGIG (reference sequence). The V gene lost 4 bases and the J gene lost 4 bases, with 8 bases spanning the gap. The CDR3 covers 11 residues. For the CDR3, the DNA is TGTGCCTGGAAACAAGCTTACGAGCAGTACTTC. Residues: CAWKQAYEQYF.

The rearrangement links TRBV5-1 to TRBJ1-2, with D unclear. V was trimmed by 0 bases and J by 4 bases, leaving 10 bases between them. Germline CDR1 SGHRS, CDR2 YFSETQ. The CDR3 has 14 amino acids. CDR3 coding DNA: TGCGCCAGCAGCTTGGGCCCGCCTGGCTATGGCTACACCTTC. Translating it yields CASSLGPPGYGYTF.

The chain links TRBV6-6 to TRBJ1-1, with D uncertain. V shed 0 bases and J shed 8 bases, with 7 bases lying between them. This CDR3 is 12 amino acids long. Germline V CDR1 and CDR2: MNHNY, SVGAGI (reference sequence). In DNA, the CDR3 is TGTGCCAGCAGTTACTCGGTGAAAGAAGCTTTCTTT. Encoded protein: CASSYSVKEAFF.

The rearrangement links TRBV5-1 to TRBJ1-4; TRBD1 aligns across 8 bases. The J segment lost 8 bases and the V segment lost 3 bases, leaving 6 bases of the junction unmatched. The CDR3 loop spans 14 amino acids. Germline V gives CDR1 SGHRS, CDR2 YFSETQ. This chain's CDR3 is CASSSDRVGEKLFF. The CDR3 DNA sequence: TGCGCCAGCAGCTCGGACAGGGTGGGGGAAAAACTGTTTTTT.

This clone occurred a few times. The chain combines TRBV2 with TRBJ1-5; 7 positions agree with TRBD1. Losses at the gene ends were 4 bases for V and 7 bases for J; bases not matched to a gene: 10. In germline, CDR1 is SNHLY, CDR2 FYNNEI. The CDR3 sequence is 15 residues long. DNA for the CDR3: TGTGCCAGCAGTGGGATAGGGGGCGCGGGGCAGCCCCAGCATTTT. Residues: CASSGIGGAGQPQHF.

The V and J genes are TRBV6-5 and TRBJ1-1; no reliable D call. Deletions cut 5 bases from V and 1 base from J, with 14 bases between. Germline values: CDR1 MNHEY, CDR2 SVGAGI. The CDR3 loop spans 15 amino acids. For the CDR3, the DNA is TGTGCCAGCAGTCGATACAGTGCCCCGAACACTGAAGCTTTCTTT. This translates into CASSRYSAPNTEAFF.

The chain carries TRBV5-1 and TRBJ1-4; D is possibly TRBD1 (5 bases). The CDR3 has 15 amino acids. Germline V lookup: CDR1 SGHRS, CDR2 YFSETQ. The germline V and J ends were trimmed by 4 bases and 7 bases, with 17 bases remaining between them. The CDR3 bases are TGCGCCAGCAGCCTTGAAGGGGCAAAGGTTGAAAAACTGTTTTTT. Amino acids: CASSLEGAKVEKLFF.

This clone is classed as medium-sized. The genes are TRBV19 and TRBJ1-1; TRBD1 matches at 7 bases. Germline trimming cut 1 base from V and 4 bases from J; bases unmatched to any gene: 3. Germline values: CDR1 LNHDA, CDR2 SQIVND (reference sequence). The CDR3 runs to 14 residues. DNA for the CDR3: TGTGCCAGTAGTATAGGCGACAGGGTCACTGAAGCTTTCTTT. Translation: CASSIGDRVTEAFF.

The CDR3 nucleotides are TGTGCCAGCAGCCGCCGGGACAGTTTCTATGGCTACACCTTC. It translates to CASSRRDSFYGYTF. This chain uses TRBV5-6 with TRBJ1-2; TRBD1 matches at 7 bases. The J segment lost 4 bases and the V segment lost 4 bases, leaving 7 bases of the junction unmatched. Germline lookup yields CDR1 SGHDT and CDR2 YYEEEE. This CDR3 is 14 amino acids long.

The chain has TRBV6-5 and TRBJ1-2, with D perhaps TRBD1 (6 bases). The V end was cut by 4 bases, the J end by 7 bases, with 19 bases between. The CDR3 length is 15 residues. CDR1 and CDR2 from the germline V gene are MNHEY and SVGAGI. CDR3 sequence (DNA): TGTGCCAGCAGTTCCCTCTCTGGGAGGGGGGGTGGCTACACCTTC. Its protein is CASSSLSGRGGGYTF.

This clone has a handful of counts. This chain connects TRBV7-3 to TRBJ1-1, with TRBD1 as a possible D gene (5 bases). Germline CDR1 and CDR2: SGHTA and FQGTGA. Trimming cost V 5 bases and J 4 bases, with 14 bases left between them. This CDR3 is built from 14 residues. CDR3: CASSPSAGTTEAFF. In DNA, the CDR3 is TGTGCCAGCAGCCCCAGCGCGGGGACCACTGAAGCTTTCTTT. Complete variable domain (other parts from reference TRBV7-3 and TRBJ1-1): GAGVSQTPSNKVTEKGKYVELRCDPISGHTALYWYRQSLGQGPEFLIYFQGTGAADDSGLPNDRFFAVRPEGSVSTLKIQRTERGDSAVYLCASSPSAGTTEAFFGQGTRLTVV.

The chain combines TRBV29-1 with TRBJ2-7, with D perhaps TRBD1 (6 bases). Germline assignment: CDR1 SQVTM and CDR2 ANQGSEA. The CDR3 length is 13 residues. Trimming removed 7 bases from V and 3 bases from J, with 16 bases in between. This CDR3 is CSARNGQYYEQYF. In DNA, the CDR3 is TGCAGCGCACGAAATGGACAGTACTACGAGCAGTACTTC.

The rearrangement links TRBV2 to TRBJ1-5; D is possibly TRBD1 (5 bases). V lost 4 bases to trimming and J lost 2 bases, with 12 bases between them. CDR3 length: 15 residues. Germline-derived CDR1 and CDR2 are SNHLY and FYNNEI. The CDR3 sequence: CASSGGDWGNQPQHF. CDR3 nucleotide sequence: TGTGCCAGCAGTGGAGGGGACTGGGGCAATCAGCCCCAGCATTTT. Full variable domain (missing parts from reference TRBV2 and TRBJ1-5): EPEVTQTPSHQVTQMGQEVILRCVPISNHLYFYWYRQILGQKVEFLVSFYNNEISEKSEIFDDQFSVERPDGSNFTLKIRSTKLEDSAMYFCASSGGDWGNQPQHFGDGTRLSIL.

About this clone: The sample has other DNA sequences that encode this CDR3 too. This CDR3 reads CASSEYETQYF. Written as DNA, the CDR3 is TGTGCCAGCAGTGAGTACGAGACCCAGTACTTC. V usage is TRBV2 and J usage is TRBJ2-5; D remains unclear. Germline-derived CDR1 and CDR2 are SNHLY and FYNNEI. The CDR3 covers 11 residues. V was cut by 3 bases and J by 5 bases, with 4 bases left in between.

The chain couples TRBV5-1 to TRBJ1-2; D is undetermined. Germline values: CDR1 SGHRS, CDR2 YFSETQ. CDR3 length equals 16 residues. Trimming removed 3 bases from V and 4 bases from J, with 19 bases in between. DNA for the CDR3: TGCGCCAGCAGCTCTGGGCCTTCTATGAACACCTATGGCTACACCTTC. As protein: CASSSGPSMNTYGYTF.

The chain carries TRBV5-1 and TRBJ2-7; D might be TRBD2 (7 bases). This CDR3 comprises 14 residues. V was cut by 0 bases and J by 4 bases, with 11 bases left in between. The germline V gene encodes CDR1 SGHRS and CDR2 YFSETQ. CDR3 coding DNA: TGCGCCAGCAGCTTGGCCGGGGGGCCGTACGAGCAGTACTTC. Amino acids: CASSLAGGPYEQYF.

This rearrangement joins TRBV30 to TRBJ2-7; 9 bases line up with TRBD1. Germline V CDR1 and CDR2: GTSNPN, SVGIG (reference sequence). Germline trimming cut 3 bases from V and 4 bases from J; bases unmatched to any gene: 10. The CDR3 spans 15 residues. This CDR3 is CAWSAPGTGLYEQYF. DNA for the CDR3: TGTGCCTGGAGCGCGCCCGGGACAGGGCTTTACGAGCAGTACTTC. Looking up the rest from reference TRBV30 and TRBJ2-7 gives the full variable domain: SQTIHQWPATLVQPVGSPLSLECTVEGTSNPNLYWYRQAAGRGLQLLFYSVGIGQISSEVPQNLSASRPQDRQFILSSKKLLLSDSGFYLCAWSAPGTGLYEQYFGPGTRLTVT.

This chain uses TRBV30 with TRBJ2-5; 11 bases match TRBD2. V dropped 0 bases and J dropped 7; count of bases not matched to a gene: 7. This CDR3 spans 15 amino acids. Germline loops: CDR1 GTSNPN, CDR2 SVGIG (reference sequence). DNA for the CDR3: TGTGCCTGGAGTGTGGGGCTAGCGGGGGGCCTGACCCAGTACTTC. It is translated as CAWSVGLAGGLTQYF.

The table lists this clone with a count of one. This chain links TRBV25-1 with TRBJ1-2; TRBD1 agrees at 7 bases. This CDR3 comprises 13 residues. Looked up from germline, CDR1 is MGHDK and CDR2 is SYGVNS. V lost 7 bases, J lost 8 bases, and 10 bases stayed unmatched. The CDR3 region has the DNA TGTGCCAGCACCCCCGGAGGGGGCTCGGGCTACACCTTC. Encoded protein: CASTPGGGSGYTF.

The V gene is TRBV4-3, the J gene TRBJ1-1; D remains ambiguous. The ends were cut back, 4 bases at V and 1 base at J, with 1 base in the middle. Germline lookup yields CDR1 LGHNA and CDR2 YSLEER. This CDR3 has 11 amino acids. Written as DNA, the CDR3 is TGCGCCAGCAGCCGGAACACTGAAGCTTTCTTT. Its translation is CASSRNTEAFF.

The gene calls are TRBV30 and TRBJ2-5; no clear D. The assigned J gene may be wrong: the sequence end matches TRBJ2-7 better. CDR3 length equals 11 residues. Germline assignment: CDR1 GTSNPN and CDR2 SVGIG (reference sequence). The CDR3 DNA reads as TGTGCCTGGACACAGTCGTACGAGCAGTACTTC. Protein product: CAWTQSYEQYF.

The chain couples TRBV6-5 to TRBJ2-3; TRBD1 matches 7 bases. The CDR3 contains 14 residues. Germline lookup yields CDR1 MNHEY and CDR2 SVGAGI. Trimming removed 5 bases from V and 5 bases from J; junction bases left unmatched: 7. The CDR3 is CASSTWDRRDTQYF. The CDR3, as DNA: TGTGCCAGCAGTACTTGGGACAGACGAGATACGCAGTATTTT.

This chain joins TRBV6-4 and TRBJ1-6, with TRBD1 as a possible D gene (5 bases). The length of the CDR3 is 14 residues. Trimming took 5 bases from V and 5 from J, leaving 10 bases between them. CDR1 MRHNA and CDR2 SNTAGT come from the germline V gene. CDR3 bases: TGTGCCAGCAGTCTTGGGGCAGATAATTCACCCCTCCACTTT. It specifies CASSLGADNSPLHF.

The chain recombines TRBV30 with TRBJ2-1, with TRBD2 matching 10 bases. The germline gives CDR1 GTSNPN, CDR2 SVGIG (reference sequence). Trimming took 8 bases from V and 8 from J; bases not matched to a gene: 9. The CDR3 sequence is 13 residues long. CDR3 protein: CAQESGGAYEQFF. In nucleotides, the CDR3 is TGTGCCCAGGAAAGCGGGGGGGCCTATGAGCAGTTCTTC.